Each of the 26 T cell receptor beta chains below was sequenced from the same sample in a study of blood T cell repertoires in COVID-19. Assay: immunoSEQ multiplex PCR; the TCRdb copy retains only in-frame clones and omits some. The sample has fewer than 250,000 clones, 83% seen once. The sequencing input was peripheral blood. Receptors were obtained from a human donor in a cohort sampled during active COVID-19.

The chain couples TRBV2 to TRBJ1-2; D unclear. From germline, CDR1 is SNHLY and CDR2 FYNNEI. The CDR3 consists of 14 residues. Trimming removed 2 bases from V and 4 bases from J, with 11 bases in between. CDR3 sequence: CASSELVGGYGYTF. The DNA for the CDR3 is TGTGCCAGCAGTGAATTGGTTGGCGGCTATGGCTACACCTTC.

This clone was seen more than once but under ten times. This chain joins TRBV7-2 and TRBJ1-3, with D unclear. Looked up from germline, CDR1 is SGHTA and CDR2 is FQGNSA. The CDR3 sequence is 13 residues long. The V gene lost 4 bases and the J gene lost 3 bases, with 7 bases spanning the gap. CDR3 region: CASSSYSGNTIYF. The CDR3 DNA is TGTGCCAGCAGCTCCTACAGTGGAAACACCATATATTTT. Looking up the rest from reference TRBV7-2 and TRBJ1-3 gives the full variable domain: GAGVSQSPSNKVTEKGKDVELRCDPISGHTALYWYRQSLGQGLEFLIYFQGNSAPDKSGLPSDRFSAERTGGSVSTLTIQRTQQEDSAVYLCASSSYSGNTIYFGEGSWLTVV.

This chain connects TRBV28 to TRBJ1-5; D unresolved. Germline V gene lookup returns CDR1 MDHEN and CDR2 SYDVKM. The CDR3 covers 12 residues. Trimming cost V 6 bases and J 2 bases, with 5 bases left between them. The CDR3, as DNA: TGTGCCAGCAGAAGAGGCAATCAGCCCCAGCATTTT. Amino acid sequence: CASRRGNQPQHF. Complete variable domain (other parts from reference TRBV28 and TRBJ1-5): DVKVTQSSRYLVKRTGEKVFLECVQDMDHENMFWYRQDPGLGLRLIYFSYDVKMKEKGDIPEGYSVSREKKERFSLILESASTNQTSMYLCASRRGNQPQHFGDGTRLSIL.

The chain combines TRBV19 with TRBJ1-1; D perhaps matches TRBD1 (6 bases). CDR1 LNHDA and CDR2 SQIVND come from the germline V gene (reference sequence). V was pared by 0 bases and J by 10 bases, with 18 bases between. This CDR3 region has 15 residues. This CDR3 is CASSIDEDSTDGAFF. CDR3 nucleotide sequence: TGTGCCAGTAGTATAGACGAGGACAGTACCGATGGAGCTTTCTTT.

V is TRBV6-1 and J is TRBJ2-7, with a tentative D call TRBD2 (5 bases). Trimming pared 3 bases from V and 0 bases from J, leaving 9 bases between. CDR3 size: 14 residues. CDR1 is MNHNS and CDR2 is SASEGT in the germline V gene. CDR3 in DNA: TGTGCCAGCAGTGAGGGCGGGTACTCCTACGAGCAGTACTTC. It translates to CASSEGGYSYEQYF.

The chain recombines TRBV5-5 with TRBJ2-7; the D is unclear. The CDR3 loop spans 13 amino acids. Trimming took off 3 bases at V and 6 bases at J, with 13 bases between the two ends. Germline-derived CDR1 and CDR2 are SGHKS and YYEKEE (reference sequence). The CDR3 region is CASSSIQSREQYF. CDR3 DNA sequence: TGTGCCAGCAGCTCGATCCAGTCCCGCGAGCAGTACTTC. Full variable domain (outside the CDR3, taken from reference TRBV5-5 and TRBJ2-7): DAGVTQSPTHLIKTRGQQVTLRCSPISGHKSVSWYQQVLGQGPQFIFQYYEKEERGRGNFPDRFSARQFPNYSSELNVNALLLGDSALYLCASSSIQSREQYFGPGTRLTVT.

The chain links TRBV7-9 to TRBJ1-1; no clear D. Germline V gene data show CDR1 as SEHNR and CDR2 as FQNEAQ (reference sequence). This CDR3 has 15 amino acids. The V end was cut by 4 bases, the J end by 0 bases, with 12 bases between. Written as DNA, the CDR3 is TGTGCCAGCAGCTCAGACGGTGCGGTGAACACTGAAGCTTTCTTT. Translation: CASSSDGAVNTEAFF.

This clone has a handful of counts. The rearrangement uses TRBV28 and TRBJ2-3; D not certain. The CDR3 has 15 residues. CDR1 and CDR2 (germline): MDHEN, SYDVKM. Trimming took 5 bases from V and 0 from J, leaving 12 bases between them. DNA for the CDR3: TGTGCCAGCAGTCCACGTCCCGGGAGCACAGATACGCAGTATTTT. It translates to CASSPRPGSTDTQYF.

The chain links TRBV30 to TRBJ1-3; D is undetermined. Germline values: CDR1 GTSNPN, CDR2 SVGIG (reference sequence). V lost 3 bases to trimming and J lost 3 bases, with 6 bases between them. This CDR3 is 12 amino acids long. The CDR3 loop reads CAWRAFGNTIYF. The CDR3 DNA is TGTGCCTGGAGGGCCTTTGGAAACACCATATATTTT. The entire variable domain, with the rest obtained from reference TRBV30 and TRBJ1-3, is as follows: SQTIHQWPATLVQPVGSPLSLECTVEGTSNPNLYWYRQAAGRGLQLLFYSVGIGQISSEVPQNLSASRPQDRQFILSSKKLLLSDSGFYLCAWRAFGNTIYFGEGSWLTVV.

The CDR3 here is CSVEGTGDGYTF. The CDR3 region has the DNA TGCAGCGTTGAGGGGACAGGGGATGGCTACACCTTC. The chain links TRBV29-1 to TRBJ1-2; 10 positions agree with TRBD1. This CDR3 is 12 amino acids long. Germline V lookup: CDR1 SQVTM, CDR2 ANQGSEA. After removal of 3 bases from V and 6 bases from J, the junction contained 1 base not matched to a gene.

The V gene is TRBV25-1, the J gene TRBJ2-3; 11 nucleotides agree with TRBD2. The CDR3 is made up of 16 amino acids. CDR1 and CDR2 (germline): MGHDK, SYGVNS. The junction had 5 bases not matched to a gene; V was cut back by 4 bases and J by 2 bases. The CDR3 DNA is TGTGCCAGCAGTGCTGGACTAGCGGGCTTCACAGATACGCAGTATTTT. Amino acid sequence: CASSAGLAGFTDTQYF.

The chain has TRBV7-9 and TRBJ2-5; the D gene is possibly TRBD2 (7 bases). The germline CDR1 and CDR2 sequences are SEHNR and FQNEAQ (reference sequence). V was clipped by 6 bases and J by 1 base, with 18 bases between them. There are 16 residues in the CDR3. The CDR3 DNA reads TGTGCCAGCAGTCCACCATATGCGGGGGCCCAAGAGACCCAGTACTTC. The encoded protein is CASSPPYAGAQETQYF.

The chain couples TRBV7-2 to TRBJ2-5; 7 positions agree with TRBD2. The ends lost 5 bases at V and 9 bases at J; junction bases unmatched: 12. The CDR3 covers 14 residues. Germline loops: CDR1 SGHTA, CDR2 FQGNSA. CDR3 sequence reads: CASSGWGLLEAQYF. CDR3 DNA: TGTGCCAGCAGCGGATGGGGACTACTCGAGGCCCAGTACTTC.

Regarding this clone: One junction end does not reproduce the germline sequence, and a read error may be involved. V is TRBV6-5 and J is TRBJ1-2, with TRBD1 matching over 9 bases. The CDR3 length is 12 residues. Looked up from germline, CDR1 is MNHEY and CDR2 is SVGAGI. The CDR3 loop reads CASTVPGQGRHF. In DNA form, the CDR3 reads TGTGCCAGCACCGTCCCGGGACAGGGTCGCCACTTC.

V usage is TRBV6-5 and J usage is TRBJ2-7; 9 nucleotides line up with TRBD1. From germline, CDR1 is MNHEY and CDR2 SVGAGI. CDR3 length equals 12 residues. With V trimmed by 10 bases and J by 7 bases, 8 bases remained unmatched. The CDR3 spells CATFGTGSEQYF. In nucleotides, the CDR3 is TGTGCCACCTTCGGGACAGGGAGTGAGCAGTACTTC.

J is TRBJ1-2 and V is TRBV6-1; 7 bases match TRBD1. There are 18 residues in the CDR3. Looked up from germline, CDR1 is MNHNS and CDR2 is SASEGT. The trim removed 0 bases at V and 3 bases at J, leaving 13 bases unmatched. As DNA, the CDR3 is TGTGCCAGCAGTGAAGCCCGCAGACCAGGGGGATATGACTATGGCTACACCTTC. Amino acid sequence: CASSEARRPGGYDYGYTF.

For the CDR3, the DNA is TGTGCCAGTAGTATCGGTACAGGGGCTTATAGCAATCAGCCCCAGCATTTT. Encoded protein: CASSIGTGAYSNQPQHF. The chain links TRBV19 to TRBJ1-5; TRBD1 aligns across 7 bases. V gave up 3 bases and J gave up 0 bases; unmatched junction bases: 8. This CDR3 has 17 residues. CDR1 and CDR2 (germline): LNHDA, SQIVND (reference sequence).

V gene TRBV6-6 combines with J gene TRBJ2-7, with D perhaps TRBD2 (6 bases). CDR3 size: 14 residues. V lost 6 bases and J 6 bases, leaving 18 bases between the germline ends. The V gene's germline CDR1 is MNHNY and CDR2 SVGAGI (reference sequence). The CDR3 bases are TGTGCCAGCAGACGGGACTGGGGGTCATCCGAGCAGTACTTC. This gives the protein CASRRDWGSSEQYF.

This sequence joins TRBV7-6 and TRBJ2-3, with a weak D call TRBD1 (6 bases). The CDR3 sequence is 16 residues long. V was cut by 6 bases and J by 1 base, with 17 bases left in between. Germline CDR1 reads SGHVS; CDR2 reads FNYEAQ. The CDR3, as DNA: TGTGCCAGCAGTGAAGACAGGACCCAAGGCACAGATACGCAGTATTTT. Encoded protein: CASSEDRTQGTDTQYF. The whole variable domain, remainder taken from reference TRBV7-6 and TRBJ2-3, is GAGVSQSPRYKVTKRGQDVALRCDPISGHVSLYWYRQALGQGPEFLTYFNYEAQQDKSGLPNDRFSAERPEGSISTLTIQRTEQRDSAMYRCASSEDRTQGTDTQYFGPGTRLTVL.

This chain uses TRBV5-1 with TRBJ2-7, with TRBD2 identical over 7 bases. V shed 8 bases, J shed 1 base, and the junction held 6 bases outside the gene matches. The CDR3 runs to 13 residues. The germline V gene has CDR1 SGHRS and CDR2 YFSETQ. CDR3 nucleotides: TGCGCCAGTTCGGGACTAACTTCCTACGAGCAGTACTTC. Translated, it gives CASSGLTSYEQYF. The whole variable domain, filled in from reference TRBV5-1 and TRBJ2-7, reads KAGVTQTPRYLIKTRGQQVTLSCSPISGHRSVSWYQQTPGQGLQFLFEYFSETQRNKGNFPGRFSGRQFSNSRSEMNVSTLELGDSALYLCASSGLTSYEQYFGPGTRLTVT.

The chain has TRBV7-3 and TRBJ1-5, with TRBD1 as a possible D gene (5 bases). In germline, CDR1 is SGHTA, CDR2 FQGTGA. The CDR3 runs 18 residues. The V gene lost 0 bases and the J gene lost 4 bases, with 19 bases spanning the gap. CDR3 coding DNA: TGTGCCAGCAGCTTAACGTTAACCAGGGTTAGACCTAATCAGCCCCAGCATTTT. Amino acids: CASSLTLTRVRPNQPQHF.

The chain has TRBV6-5 and TRBJ1-3, with 10 bases that match TRBD1. The CDR3 runs 15 residues. V shed 4 bases, J shed 5 bases, and the junction held 5 bases outside the gene matches. The germline CDR1 and CDR2 sequences are MNHEY and SVGAGI. The CDR3 DNA reads as TGTGCCAGCAGTTCACCGGGACAGGGGAGAAACACCATATATTTT. Its protein is CASSSPGQGRNTIYF.

J is TRBJ2-7 and V is TRBV4-1; TRBD2 agrees at 8 bases. Germline CDR1 and CDR2: MGHRA and YSYEKL. CDR3 size: 17 residues. The V and J ends lost 5 bases and 0 bases, in that order; junction bases with no gene match: 12. The CDR3 DNA reads as TGCGCCAGCAGCTCGATACTACTAGCGGTCGACTCCTACGAGCAGTACTTC. This translates into CASSSILLAVDSYEQYF.

This chain links TRBV10-3 with TRBJ1-6, with 7 positions matching TRBD1. This CDR3 has 16 residues. CDR1 is ENHRY, CDR2 SYGVKD, per germline. After removal of 2 bases from V and 5 bases from J, the junction contained 6 bases not matched to a gene. Here the CDR3 reads CAISERRQGNNSPLHF. The CDR3 DNA follows: TGTGCCATCAGTGAGAGAAGACAGGGCAATAATTCACCCCTCCACTTT.

This chain links TRBV18 with TRBJ2-1; a possible D gene is TRBD1 (6 bases). CDR3 length equals 16 residues. Germline loops: CDR1 KGHSH, CDR2 LQKENI. The V end was cut by 5 bases, the J end by 0 bases, with 14 bases between. This chain's CDR3 is CASSVATGSSYNEQFF. CDR3 DNA sequence: TGTGCCAGCTCAGTTGCTACAGGGAGCTCCTACAATGAGCAGTTCTTC.

This CDR3 is CASERPGAKNIQYF. The CDR3 nucleotides are TGTGCCAGCGAACGCCCGGGAGCCAAAAACATTCAGTACTTC. The gene calls are TRBV28 and TRBJ2-4; unclear D gene. CDR3 length equals 14 residues. Between the trimmed V and J ends, which lost 8 bases and 0 bases, there was a span of 11 bases. Germline V gene lookup returns CDR1 MDHEN and CDR2 SYDVKM. The full variable domain, its missing parts supplied by reference TRBV28 and TRBJ2-4, is DVKVTQSSRYLVKRTGEKVFLECVQDMDHENMFWYRQDPGLGLRLIYFSYDVKMKEKGDIPEGYSVSREKKERFSLILESASTNQTSMYLCASERPGAKNIQYFGAGTRLSVL.